This T cell receptor (beta chain) stems from a study of blood T cell repertoires in COVID-19. For the study at large: Donors in the United States, Italy and Spain gave samples during acute or convalescent COVID-19. PBMCs, B-cell-depleted T cells, or T cells were the source of the cDNA or gDNA that made up the material.

Per the original methods: Amplification from reference gene primers served as the basis for estimated nucleated cell counts. Only in-frame clones appear in the TCRdb table, and some are missing; sequencing was by immunoSEQ multiplex PCR. V and J calls and clone size come straight from that table; D and trimming were deduced from the DNA. The data contain some 87,000 clones, 65% to 85% of them seen just once; the ten biggest clones take up nearly 25%. From germline, CDR1 is MGHDK and CDR2 SYGVNS. The germline V and J ends were trimmed by 6 bases and 4 bases, with 15 bases remaining between them. This CDR3 has 14 amino acids.

The sequencing sample was made of peripheral blood. The clonotype originates from an older man with active or convalescent COVID-19. The chain uses TRBV25-1 and TRBJ1-2, with a possible D match to TRBD1 (6 bases). In nucleotides, the CDR3 is TGTGCCAGCAGCCCTGGCCAGGGGACCTATGGCTACACCTTC. As protein: CASSPGQGTYGYTF.